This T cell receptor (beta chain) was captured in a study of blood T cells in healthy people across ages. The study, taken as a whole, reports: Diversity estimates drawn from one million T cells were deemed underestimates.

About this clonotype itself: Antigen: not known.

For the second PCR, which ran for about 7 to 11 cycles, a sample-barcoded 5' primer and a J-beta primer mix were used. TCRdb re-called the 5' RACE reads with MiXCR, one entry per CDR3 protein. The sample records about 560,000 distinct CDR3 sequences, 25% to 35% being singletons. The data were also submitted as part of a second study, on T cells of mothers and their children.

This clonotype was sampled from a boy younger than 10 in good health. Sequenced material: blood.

The CDR3 reads CASMGATYNEQFF. CDR3 coding DNA: TGTGCCAGTATGGGGGCTACCTACAATGAGCAGTTCTTC. The rearrangement uses TRBV6-5 and TRBJ2-1, with D perhaps matching TRBD1 (6 bases). Germline values: CDR1 MNHEY, CDR2 SVGAGI. The CDR3 extends over 13 amino acids. The V and J ends lost 9 bases and 2 bases respectively, with 11 bases between them.